The T cell receptor (beta chain) described here comes from a study of blood T cell repertoires in COVID-19. Overall study: Samples came from the United States, Italy and Spain, spanning acute and convalescent COVID-19. In each case, the material was cDNA or gDNA derived from T cells, B-cell-depleted T cells, or PBMCs.

Only a few counts were recorded for this clone. Libraries were prepared by immunoSEQ multiplex PCR; TCRdb keeps only in-frame clonotypes and omits some of them. The sample holds roughly 75,000 clones; 65% to 85% are singletons and the top ten take 10% to 15%. Trimming took off 5 bases at V and 1 base at J, with 12 bases between the two ends. The CDR3 loop spans 15 amino acids. Germline V gene lookup returns CDR1 MGHRA and CDR2 YSYEKL. The TCR was taken from a man aged 50 or older with COVID-19, enrolled during active disease. The chain couples TRBV4-1 to TRBJ1-3; D gene unclear. The sequenced sample was peripheral blood. CDR3 sequence: CASSVLGQSGNTIYF. CDR3 coding DNA: TGCGCCAGCAGCGTACTAGGGCAGTCTGGAAACACCATATATTTT.